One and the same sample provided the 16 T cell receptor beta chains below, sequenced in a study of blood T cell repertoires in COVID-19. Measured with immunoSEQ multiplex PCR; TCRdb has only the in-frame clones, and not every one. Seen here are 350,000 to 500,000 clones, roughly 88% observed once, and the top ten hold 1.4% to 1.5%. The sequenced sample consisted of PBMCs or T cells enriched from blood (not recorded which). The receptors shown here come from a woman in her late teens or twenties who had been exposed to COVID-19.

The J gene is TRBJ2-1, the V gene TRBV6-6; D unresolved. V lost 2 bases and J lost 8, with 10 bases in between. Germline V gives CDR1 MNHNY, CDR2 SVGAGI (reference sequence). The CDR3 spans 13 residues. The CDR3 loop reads CASSYASSYEQFF. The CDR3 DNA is TGTGCCAGCAGTTACGCTAGTTCATATGAGCAGTTCTTC.

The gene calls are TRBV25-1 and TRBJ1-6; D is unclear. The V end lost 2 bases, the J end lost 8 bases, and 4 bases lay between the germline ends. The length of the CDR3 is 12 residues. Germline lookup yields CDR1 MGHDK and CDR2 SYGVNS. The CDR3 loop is CASSEQDSPLHF. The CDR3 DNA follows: TGTGCCAGCAGTGAACAGGATTCACCCCTCCACTTT.

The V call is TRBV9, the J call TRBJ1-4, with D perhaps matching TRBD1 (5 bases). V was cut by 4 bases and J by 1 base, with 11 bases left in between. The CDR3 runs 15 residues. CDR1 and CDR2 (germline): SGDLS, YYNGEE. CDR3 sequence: CASSIQGITNEKLFF. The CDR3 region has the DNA TGTGCCAGCAGCATCCAGGGCATAACTAATGAAAAACTGTTTTTT.

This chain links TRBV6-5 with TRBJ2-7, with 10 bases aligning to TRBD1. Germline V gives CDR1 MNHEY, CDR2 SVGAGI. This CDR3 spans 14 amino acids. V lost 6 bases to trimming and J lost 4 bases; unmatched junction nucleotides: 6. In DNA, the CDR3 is TGTGCCAGCAGACACGGGACAGGGGCATACGAGCAGTACTTC. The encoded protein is CASRHGTGAYEQYF.

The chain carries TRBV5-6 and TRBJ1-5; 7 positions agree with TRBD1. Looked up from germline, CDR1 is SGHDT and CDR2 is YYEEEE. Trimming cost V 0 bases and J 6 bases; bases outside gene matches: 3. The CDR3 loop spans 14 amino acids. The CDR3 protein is CASSLGQGRQPQHF. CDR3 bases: TGTGCCAGCAGCTTGGGACAGGGACGTCAGCCCCAGCATTTT.

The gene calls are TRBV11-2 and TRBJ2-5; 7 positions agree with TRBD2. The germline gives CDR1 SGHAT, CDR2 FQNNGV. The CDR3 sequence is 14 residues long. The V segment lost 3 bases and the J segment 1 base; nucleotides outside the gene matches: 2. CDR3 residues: CASSLASGQETQYF. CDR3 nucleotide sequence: TGTGCCAGCAGCTTGGCTAGCGGCCAAGAGACCCAGTACTTC.

The CDR3 loop reads CASSLLGQDRDTQYF. The CDR3 coding sequence is TGCGCCAGCAGCTTGCTGGGACAGGACCGGGATACGCAGTATTTT. The chain recombines TRBV5-1 with TRBJ2-3, with 8 bases that match TRBD1. CDR1 and CDR2 (germline): SGHRS, YFSETQ. J gave up 6 bases and V 1 base, and 7 bases lay outside the gene matches. CDR3 length equals 15 residues. The full variable domain, completed using reference TRBV5-1 and TRBJ2-3, is KAGVTQTPRYLIKTRGQQVTLSCSPISGHRSVSWYQQTPGQGLQFLFEYFSETQRNKGNFPGRFSGRQFSNSRSEMNVSTLELGDSALYLCASSLLGQDRDTQYFGPGTRLTVL.

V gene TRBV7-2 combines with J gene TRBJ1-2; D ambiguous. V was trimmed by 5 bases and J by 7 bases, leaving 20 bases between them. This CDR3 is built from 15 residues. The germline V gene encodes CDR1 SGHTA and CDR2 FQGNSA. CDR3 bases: TGTGCCAGCAGCAAGCGAAGTTCTCGAGGAGGTGGCTACACCTTC. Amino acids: CASSKRSSRGGGYTF.

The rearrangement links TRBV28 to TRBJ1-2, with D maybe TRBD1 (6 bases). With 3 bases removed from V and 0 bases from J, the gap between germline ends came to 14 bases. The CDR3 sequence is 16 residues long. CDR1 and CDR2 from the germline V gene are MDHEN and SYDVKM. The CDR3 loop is CASSLAGATANYGYTF. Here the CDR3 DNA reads TGTGCCAGCAGTTTGGCAGGGGCTACGGCTAACTATGGCTACACCTTC.

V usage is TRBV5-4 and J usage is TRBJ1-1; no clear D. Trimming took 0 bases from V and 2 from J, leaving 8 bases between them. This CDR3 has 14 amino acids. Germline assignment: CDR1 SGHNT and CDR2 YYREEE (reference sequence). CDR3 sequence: CASSLAASNTEAFF. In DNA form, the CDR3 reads TGTGCCAGCAGCTTGGCCGCGTCTAACACTGAAGCTTTCTTT.

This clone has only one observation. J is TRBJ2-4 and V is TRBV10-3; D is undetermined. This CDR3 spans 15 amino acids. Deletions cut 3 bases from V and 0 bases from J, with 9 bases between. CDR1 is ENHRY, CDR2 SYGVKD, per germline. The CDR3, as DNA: TGTGCCATCAGTGAAAACTTATTAGCCAAAAACATTCAGTACTTC. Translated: CAISENLLAKNIQYF.

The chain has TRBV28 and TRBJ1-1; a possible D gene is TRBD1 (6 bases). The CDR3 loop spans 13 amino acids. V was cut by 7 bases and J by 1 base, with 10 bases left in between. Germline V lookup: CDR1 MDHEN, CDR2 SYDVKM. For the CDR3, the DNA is TGTGCCAGCATAACAGGGCGGAACACTGAAGCTTTCTTT. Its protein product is CASITGRNTEAFF.

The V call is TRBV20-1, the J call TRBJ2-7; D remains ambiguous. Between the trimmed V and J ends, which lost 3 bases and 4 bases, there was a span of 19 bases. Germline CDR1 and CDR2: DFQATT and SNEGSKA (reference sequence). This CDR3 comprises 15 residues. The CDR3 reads CSASTASLRWYEQYF. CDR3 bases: TGCAGTGCTAGTACCGCGAGTTTGAGGTGGTACGAGCAGTACTTC.

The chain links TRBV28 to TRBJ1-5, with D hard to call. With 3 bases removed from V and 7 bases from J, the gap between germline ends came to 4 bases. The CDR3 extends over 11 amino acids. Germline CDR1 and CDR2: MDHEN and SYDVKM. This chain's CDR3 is CASSFPQPQHF. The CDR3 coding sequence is TGTGCCAGCAGTTTTCCGCAGCCCCAGCATTTT.

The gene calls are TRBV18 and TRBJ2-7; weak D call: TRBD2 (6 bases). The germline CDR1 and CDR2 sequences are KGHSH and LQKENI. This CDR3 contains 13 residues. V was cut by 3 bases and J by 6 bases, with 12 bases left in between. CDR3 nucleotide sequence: TGTGCCAGCTCACCCACTAGCCGCCGCGAGCAGTACTTC. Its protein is CASSPTSRREQYF.

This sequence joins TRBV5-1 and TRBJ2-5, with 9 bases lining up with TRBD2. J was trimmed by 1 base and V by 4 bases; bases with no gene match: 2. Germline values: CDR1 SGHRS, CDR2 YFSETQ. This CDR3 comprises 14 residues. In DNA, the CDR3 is TGCGCCAGCAGCCAACTAGCGGGCCAAGAGACCCAGTACTTC. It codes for CASSQLAGQETQYF.